The 30 T cell receptor beta chains below were found in one sample sequenced in a study of cytomegalovirus exposure and HLA in healthy donors. The PCR contained 60 Vbeta and 13 Jbeta primers. Generated by immunoSEQ multiplex PCR, the TCRdb table keeps only in-frame clones and is missing some. In total, the table holds roughly 190,000 clones. The sample taken for sequencing was PBMCs. All receptors derive from a woman between 18 and 29 years old in good health and CMV-seropositive.

The rearrangement joins TRBV4-2 to TRBJ1-2, with no clear D. Germline V lookup: CDR1 LGHNA, CDR2 YNFKEQ. V gave up 5 bases and J gave up 5 bases, with 18 bases separating them. The CDR3 sequence is 15 residues long. The CDR3, as DNA: TGTGCCAGCAGCGAAAATGACGGGTCCTCTTATGGCTACACCTTC. Translated: CASSENDGSSYGYTF.

DNA of the CDR3: TGTGCCATCAGTGAGTCGAAGACAGCCTACTCGCAGTACTTC. Its protein is CAISESKTAYSQYF. The chain has TRBV10-3 and TRBJ2-7; perhaps TRBD1 as D (5 bases). Trimming stripped 0 bases from V and 9 bases from J, with 15 bases between. The length of the CDR3 is 14 residues. Germline loops: CDR1 ENHRY, CDR2 SYGVKD.

This chain connects TRBV29-1 to TRBJ2-5; 7 bases match TRBD1. The closer fit of TRBJ2-7 to the DNA end suggests the J call may be wrong. CDR1 and CDR2 (germline): SQVTM, ANQGSEA. The length of the CDR3 is 14 residues. The CDR3 region has the DNA TGCAGCGTTGAAGATCCGCCAGGGGGCTACGAGCAGTACTTC. The encoded protein is CSVEDPPGGYEQYF.

V and J are TRBV2 and TRBJ1-1; a possible D gene is TRBD1 (5 bases). The CDR3 extends over 13 amino acids. V was clipped by 6 bases and J by 4 bases, with 12 bases between them. The germline V gene encodes CDR1 SNHLY and CDR2 FYNNEI. CDR3 sequence (DNA): TGTGCCAGCAGGGTGACCGGGGGCACTGAAGCTTTCTTT. Its protein is CASRVTGGTEAFF.

As regards this clone: Within the sample, other DNA sequences also encode this same CDR3. This sequence joins TRBV6-4 and TRBJ2-1, with 9 bases identical to TRBD2. This CDR3 has 14 residues. Per the germline V gene, CDR1 is MRHNA and CDR2 is SNTAGT. After removal of 6 bases from V and 4 bases from J, the junction contained 4 bases not matched to a gene. As DNA, the CDR3 is TGTGCCAGCAGCCGCGGGGGGGTTTACAATGAGCAGTTCTTC. It encodes CASSRGGVYNEQFF.

The chain employs TRBV11-3 and TRBJ2-3; 12 bases are a match to TRBD1. Trimming took 3 bases from V and 4 from J; bases not matched to a gene: 2. CDR3 size: 15 residues. CDR1 is SGHNT and CDR2 is YENEEA in the germline V gene. This CDR3 is CASSLGQGAADTQYF. CDR3 DNA sequence: TGTGCCAGCAGCTTGGGACAGGGGGCAGCAGATACGCAGTATTTT.

This chain connects TRBV19 to TRBJ1-6, with unresolved D. This CDR3 comprises 15 residues. V shed 0 bases and J shed 8 bases, with 11 bases lying between them. CDR1 and CDR2 (germline): LNHDA, SQIVND (reference sequence). The CDR3 protein is CASSIEASRYSPLHF. CDR3 nucleotide sequence: TGTGCCAGTAGTATAGAGGCATCCAGATATTCACCCCTCCACTTT.

This chain connects TRBV7-3 to TRBJ2-2, with D uncertain. CDR1 and CDR2 (germline): SGHTA, FQGTGA. V was trimmed by 2 bases and J by 5 bases, leaving 6 bases between them. CDR3 length equals 13 residues. In DNA form, the CDR3 reads TGTGCCAGCAGCTTATCGGTTACCGGGGAGCTGTTTTTT. Encoded protein: CASSLSVTGELFF.

This chain connects TRBV11-2 to TRBJ2-7, with D tentatively TRBD2 (6 bases). The V end was cut by 5 bases, the J end by 4 bases, with 18 bases between. This CDR3 comprises 15 residues. From germline, CDR1 is SGHAT and CDR2 FQNNGV. The CDR3: CASSSPGTLSYEQYF. CDR3 coding DNA: TGTGCCAGCAGCAGCCCTGGGACTTTAAGTTACGAGCAGTACTTC.

This chain uses TRBV7-2 with TRBJ1-2, with a possible D match to TRBD1 (6 bases). The CDR3 spans 15 residues. Per the germline V gene, CDR1 is SGHTA and CDR2 is FQGNSA. V was cut by 5 bases and J by 3 bases, with 16 bases left in between. This CDR3 is CASSPLQGFDYGYTF. The CDR3 region has the DNA TGTGCCAGCAGCCCGCTACAGGGTTTTGACTATGGCTACACCTTC.

The chain joins TRBV2 to TRBJ2-1, with D perhaps TRBD2 (7 bases). CDR1 is SNHLY and CDR2 is FYNNEI in the germline V gene. V was shortened by 7 bases and J by 8 bases, with 15 bases between the two germline ends. This CDR3 has 13 amino acids. Here the CDR3 reads CASKGGAGDEQFF. The DNA of the CDR3 is TGTGCCAGCAAGGGGGGGGCCGGGGATGAGCAGTTCTTC.

About this clone: At one boundary the junction diverges from the germline segment, which might be a read error. This chain links TRBV30 with TRBJ1-1; possible D gene TRBD1, 5 bases. The CDR3 is 13 residues long. CDR1 GTSNPN and CDR2 SVGIG come from the germline V gene (reference sequence). Here the CDR3 reads CAWSTNLGTEALF. CDR3 nucleotides: TGTGCCTGGAGTACAAATCTCGGGACTGAAGCTCTCTTT.

V is TRBV27 and J is TRBJ2-7; 8 bases fit TRBD1. CDR3 size: 13 residues. The germline V gene has CDR1 MNHEY and CDR2 SMNVEV (reference sequence). The ends lost 8 bases at V and 7 bases at J; junction bases unmatched: 10. The chain's CDR3 is CASGRTGSGEQYF. DNA for the CDR3: TGTGCCAGCGGAAGGACAGGGTCGGGTGAGCAGTACTTC.

V usage is TRBV7-2 and J usage is TRBJ2-5; D unclear. The length of the CDR3 is 16 residues. The V end was cut by 7 bases, the J end by 3 bases, with 21 bases between. From germline, CDR1 is SGHTA and CDR2 FQGNSA. CDR3 sequence reads: CASNVVGWAGEETQYF. The CDR3 nucleotides read TGTGCCAGCAACGTCGTCGGTTGGGCAGGTGAAGAGACCCAGTACTTC.

This sequence joins TRBV4-1 and TRBJ2-1, with TRBD2 matching over 9 bases. This CDR3 contains 15 residues. V shed 3 bases, J shed 8 bases, and the junction held 8 bases outside the gene matches. Germline loops: CDR1 MGHRA, CDR2 YSYEKL. For the CDR3, the DNA is TGCGCCAGCAGCCATGGGCGGGAGGGCCCGGATGAGCAGTTCTTC. This gives the protein CASSHGREGPDEQFF.

The chain has TRBV6-4 and TRBJ1-3, with D uncertain. The CDR3 extends over 18 amino acids. The ends were cut back, 3 bases at V and 8 bases at J, with 26 bases in the middle. The germline V gene has CDR1 MRHNA and CDR2 SNTAGT. Here the CDR3 DNA reads TGTGCCAGCAGTGAAGGTTGGGAGCAGGCTGGCTCGTGTGACACCATATATTTT. It translates to CASSEGWEQAGSCDTIYF.

The J gene is TRBJ2-1, the V gene TRBV7-2; tentative D call: TRBD2 (5 bases). V dropped 5 bases and J dropped 5 bases, with 13 bases sitting between them. Germline CDR1 reads SGHTA; CDR2 reads FQGNSA. This CDR3 region has 14 residues. CDR3 sequence (DNA): TGTGCCAGCAGCCCCGGACTGGTTAACAATGAGCAGTTCTTC. It encodes CASSPGLVNNEQFF.

The gene calls are TRBV7-3 and TRBJ2-7; 10 bases agree with TRBD1. V lost 8 bases, J lost 4 bases, and 11 bases stayed unmatched. Germline V gives CDR1 SGHTA, CDR2 FQGTGA. This CDR3 comprises 15 residues. The CDR3 loop is CASPTRDRGYYEQYF. The CDR3 DNA follows: TGTGCCAGCCCGACCCGGGACAGGGGCTATTACGAGCAGTACTTC. Complete variable domain (other parts from reference TRBV7-3 and TRBJ2-7): GAGVSQTPSNKVTEKGKYVELRCDPISGHTALYWYRQSLGQGPEFLIYFQGTGAADDSGLPNDRFFAVRPEGSVSTLKIQRTERGDSAVYLCASPTRDRGYYEQYFGPGTRLTVT.

This chain links TRBV5-4 with TRBJ2-1, with a weak D call TRBD2 (5 bases). Trimming shortened V by 4 bases and J by 10 bases, and 12 bases separated the two germline ends. The CDR3 sequence is 12 residues long. Germline V gene lookup returns CDR1 SGHNT and CDR2 YYREEE (reference sequence). The DNA for the CDR3 is TGTGCCAGCAGCCCCGGGGTGAGCGAGCAGTTCTTC. It encodes CASSPGVSEQFF.

This sequence joins TRBV2 and TRBJ2-1; TRBD2 agrees at 9 bases. Germline assignment: CDR1 SNHLY and CDR2 FYNNEI. The CDR3 covers 15 residues. Germline trimming cut 0 bases from V and 8 bases from J; bases unmatched to any gene: 5. This CDR3 reads CASSEASGSLDEQFF. CDR3 nucleotides: TGTGCCAGCAGTGAAGCTAGCGGGAGTCTGGATGAGCAGTTCTTC.

The chain joins TRBV15 to TRBJ1-5; a possible D gene is TRBD1 (6 bases). The CDR3 has 12 amino acids. Germline V CDR1 and CDR2: LNHNV, YYDKDF (reference sequence). The germline V and J ends were trimmed by 9 bases and 6 bases, with 12 bases remaining between them. The CDR3 DNA follows: TGTGCCACGTCAGGGGACATTCAGCCCCAGCATTTT. Its protein product is CATSGDIQPQHF.

This chain links TRBV7-8 with TRBJ2-7, with D possibly matching TRBD2 (5 bases). CDR3 length: 13 amino acids. Per germline, CDR1 SGHVS and CDR2 FQNEAQ. V lost 0 bases to trimming and J lost 3 bases, with 6 bases between them. The CDR3 is CASSLAAGYEQYF. DNA for the CDR3: TGTGCCAGCAGCTTAGCCGCGGGCTACGAGCAGTACTTC.

J is TRBJ1-3 and V is TRBV5-1; 7 positions agree with TRBD1. This CDR3 is 17 amino acids long. Germline V gene data show CDR1 as SGHRS and CDR2 as YFSETQ. Trimming removed 3 bases from V and 0 bases from J; junction bases left unmatched: 9. The CDR3 bases are TGCGCCAGCAGCTCTCCCGGGACAGACCACTCTGGAAACACCATATATTTT. Encoded protein: CASSSPGTDHSGNTIYF.

The chain uses TRBV6-5 and TRBJ2-7; TRBD1 matches at 10 bases. V was clipped by 4 bases and J by 4 bases; unmatched bases: 7. The CDR3 totals 15 residues. Germline V gene lookup returns CDR1 MNHEY and CDR2 SVGAGI. The CDR3 nucleotides read TGTGCCAGCAGTTGGCGACAGGGGGCGGTGTACGAGCAGTACTTC. It encodes CASSWRQGAVYEQYF.

V usage is TRBV6-1 and J usage is TRBJ1-4; D is unresolved. The V end lost 3 bases, the J end lost 2 bases, and 19 bases lay between the germline ends. Germline loops: CDR1 MNHNS, CDR2 SASEGT. The CDR3 sequence is 18 residues long. CDR3 region: CASSEETALLGTNEKLFF. For the CDR3, the DNA is TGTGCCAGCAGTGAGGAAACAGCTCTCTTAGGCACTAATGAAAAACTGTTTTTT.

The chain is built from TRBV18 and TRBJ2-7, with TRBD1 matching over 8 bases. V was pared by 6 bases and J by 2 bases, with 9 bases of the junction left unmatched. The CDR3 sequence is 15 residues long. Germline V lookup: CDR1 KGHSH, CDR2 LQKENI. In nucleotides, the CDR3 is TGTGCCAGCTCGTCTTGGACAGGGATTGCCTACGAGCAGTACTTC. This encodes CASSSWTGIAYEQYF. Using reference TRBV18 and TRBJ2-7 for the parts outside the CDR3, the full variable domain is NAGVMQNPRHLVRRRGQEARLRCSPMKGHSHVYWYRQLPEEGLKFMVYLQKENIIDESGMPKERFSAEFPKEGPSILRIQQVVRGDSAAYFCASSSWTGIAYEQYFGPGTRLTVT.

This chain uses TRBV4-1 with TRBJ1-3; no firm D call. V was shortened by 0 bases and J by 4 bases, with 4 bases between the two germline ends. CDR3 length: 13 residues. Germline V gene lookup returns CDR1 MGHRA and CDR2 YSYEKL. The CDR3 region has the DNA TGCGCCAGCAGCCAAGATGGCGGAAACACCATATATTTT. This sequence encodes CASSQDGGNTIYF.

The chain employs TRBV5-6 and TRBJ1-2; D call uncertain. Germline loops: CDR1 SGHDT, CDR2 YYEEEE. CDR3 size: 12 residues. V dropped 1 base and J dropped 3 bases, with 4 bases sitting between them. CDR3 bases: TGTGCCAGCAGCTTGTTAGACTATGGCTACACCTTC. This encodes CASSLLDYGYTF.

The rearrangement joins TRBV5-1 to TRBJ2-5; the D is unclear. Germline V CDR1 and CDR2: SGHRS, YFSETQ. CDR3 length: 13 residues. The V end lost 3 bases, the J end lost 3 bases, and 9 bases lay between the germline ends. The CDR3 loop reads CASSSNHKETQYF. The CDR3 coding sequence is TGCGCCAGCAGCTCGAACCACAAAGAGACCCAGTACTTC.

The chain uses TRBV2 and TRBJ1-5, with a tentative D call TRBD1 (6 bases). V was cut by 8 bases and J by 0 bases, with 11 bases left in between. CDR3 length: 14 amino acids. CDR1 is SNHLY and CDR2 is FYNNEI in the germline V gene. CDR3 sequence reads: CASRNRVSNQPQHF. CDR3 nucleotide sequence: TGTGCCAGCCGGAACAGGGTTAGCAATCAGCCCCAGCATTTT.